The rows below give T cell receptor beta chains drawn from one sample of a study of Ad26.COV2.S vaccination and SARS-CoV-2 variants. Sequencing was performed with immunoSEQ multiplex PCR; in TCRdb, only in-frame clones are kept and a portion is missing. This sample yields 350,000 to 500,000 clones, of which 80% to 90% are seen a single time; about 2.7% belongs to the top ten. Sequencing was performed on peripheral blood, taken in a trial of Ad26.COV2.S vaccine versus placebo. These receptors were taken from a person between 18 and 65 years old who received the Ad26.COV2.S COVID-19 vaccine or a placebo. CDR3s include the opening cysteine and the closing phenylalanine or tryptophan. D genes are given only for firm matches. Expanded clones get a size class; other rows say once, few or many, or leave the size out.

d_call j_call v_call clone_size cdr3_aa cdr3_nt
. TRBJ2-2 TRBV4-3 . CASSQEVLTWGTGELFF TGCGCCAGCAGCCAAGAGGTACTGACGTGGGGCACCGGGGAGCTGTTTTTT
TRBD1 TRBJ1-5 TRBV5-1 few CASSPGQDNQPQHF TGCGCCAGCAGCCCTGGACAGGACAATCAGCCCCAGCATTTT
. TRBJ1-1 TRBV6-5 . CASSYGARREAFF TGTGCCAGCAGTTATGGGGCCCGGCGAGAAGCTTTCTTT
. TRBJ1-2 TRBV12-3/TRBV12-4 . CASSFRATYGYTF TGTGCCAGCAGTTTTCGGGCAACCTATGGCTACACCTTC
. TRBJ1-2 TRBV15 once CATSSYREDGYTF TGTGCCACCAGCAGTTACAGGGAAGATGGCTACACCTTC
TRBD1 TRBJ2-5 TRBV28 . CASSLTGTGGSSVETQYF TGTGCCAGCAGTCTCACCGGGACAGGGGGCTCATCGGTAGAGACCCAGTACTTC
. TRBJ1-6 TRBV19 . CATGQSYNSPLHF TGTGCCACAGGACAGTCCTATAATTCACCCCTCCACTTT
. TRBJ1-2 TRBV3-1/TRBV3-2 few CASSQDWRGNYGYTF TGTGCCAGCAGCCAAGACTGGAGGGGAAACTATGGCTACACCTTC
. TRBJ2-2 TRBV28 . CASSFLGNTGELFF TGTGCCAGCAGTTTTCTGGGGAACACCGGGGAGCTGTTTTTT
. TRBJ1-1 TRBV3-1/TRBV3-2 . CASSQGYGGTEAFF TGTGCCAGCAGCCAAGGCTATGGTGGAACTGAAGCTTTCTTT
. TRBJ2-6 TRBV4-1 . CASSRGAHLFSGANVLTF TGCGCCAGCAGTCGCGGAGCACACCTCTTCTCTGGGGCCAACGTCCTGACTTTC
TRBD1 TRBJ1-2 TRBV5-5 . CASSLGGFDRTGYGYTF TGTGCCAGCAGCTTGGGGGGATTCGACAGGACAGGCTATGGCTACACCTTC
TRBD2 TRBJ2-1 TRBV13 . CASSLGAGGPWNEQFF TGTGCCAGCAGCTTAGGAGCGGGAGGGCCTTGGAATGAGCAGTTCTTC
. TRBJ1-4 TRBV29-1 . CSVAAVATNEKLFF TGCAGCGTTGCGGCGGTTGCAACTAATGAAAAACTGTTTTTT
. TRBJ1-1 TRBV14 . CASSQLPPSGPREAFF TGTGCCAGCAGCCAACTTCCGCCATCCGGCCCCCGGGAAGCTTTCTTT
TRBD2 TRBJ2-3 TRBV27 . CASSASGGTDTQYF TGTGCCAGCAGCGCTAGCGGGGGCACAGATACGCAGTATTTT
TRBD1 TRBJ1-2 TRBV7-8 . CASSVATTGGGGYTF TGTGCCAGCAGCGTAGCCACTACAGGGGGCGGTGGCTACACCTTC
. TRBJ2-3 TRBV7-2 . CASSTRPVTDTQYF TGTGCCAGCAGTACCCGACCGGTTACAGATACGCAGTATTTT
. TRBJ2-3 TRBV18 . CASSLTTGPSGDTQYF TGTGCCAGCTCACTCACGACCGGCCCCTCCGGAGATACGCAGTATTTT
TRBD2 TRBJ2-2 TRBV24-1 . CATSDFGTSGNTGELFF TGTGCCACCAGTGATTTCGGGACTAGCGGGAACACCGGGGAGCTGTTTTTT
. TRBJ1-3 TRBV7-6 . CASSLARPDRRYAGNTIYF TGTGCCAGCAGCTTAGCCCGACCGGACAGACGCTATGCGGGAAACACCATATATTTT
. TRBJ1-6 TRBV7-8 . CASSSPGGGPRGSPLHF TGTGCCAGCAGCTCCCCGGGGGGGGGACCGAGGGGTTCACCCCTCCACTTT
. TRBJ1-2 TRBV3-1/TRBV3-2 . CASSQPIPGYGYTF TGTGCCAGCAGCCAACCGATCCCGGGATATGGCTACACCTTC
TRBD1 TRBJ2-5 TRBV11-3 . CASSLGQGWETQYF TGTGCCAGCAGCCTGGGACAGGGGTGGGAGACCCAGTACTTC
TRBD1 TRBJ2-3 TRBV7-3 . CASSLARTGVDTQYF TGTGCCAGCAGCTTAGCCCGGACAGGGGTGGATACGCAGTATTTT
. TRBJ2-4 TRBV2 . CASSEGDWLAKNIQYF TGTGCCAGCAGTGAGGGAGACTGGTTAGCCAAAAACATTCAGTACTTC
. TRBJ1-1 TRBV7-2 . CASSLQGNTEAFF TGTGCCAGCAGCTTACAGGGGAACACTGAAGCTTTCTTT
. TRBJ2-5 TRBV5-1 . CASSLMDSQETQYF TGCGCCAGCAGCCTAATGGACAGTCAAGAGACCCAGTACTTC
. TRBJ2-3 TRBV7-2 . CASSLGVTSTDTQYF TGTGCCAGCAGCTTAGGAGTTACTAGCACAGATACGCAGTATTTT
. TRBJ2-7 TRBV6-5 . CASSLHGAPSYEQYF TGTGCCAGCAGTTTACACGGGGCCCCATCCTACGAGCAGTACTTC
TRBD1 TRBJ1-2 TRBV4-1 . CASRRGGDYGYTF TGCGCCAGCAGAAGAGGGGGCGACTATGGCTACACCTTC